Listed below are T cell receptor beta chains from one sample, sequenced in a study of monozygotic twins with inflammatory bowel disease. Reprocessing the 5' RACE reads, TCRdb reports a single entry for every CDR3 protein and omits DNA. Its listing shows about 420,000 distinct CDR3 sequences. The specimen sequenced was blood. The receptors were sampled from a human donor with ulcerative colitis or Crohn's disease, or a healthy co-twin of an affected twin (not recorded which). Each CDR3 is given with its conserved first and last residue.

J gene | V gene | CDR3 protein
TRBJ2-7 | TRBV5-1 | CASSFEVAYEQYF
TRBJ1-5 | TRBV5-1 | CASSLESSNQPQHF
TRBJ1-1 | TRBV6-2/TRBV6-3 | CASSRPLKDIMNTEAFF
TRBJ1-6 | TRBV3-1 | CASSQVSGPRGNSPLHF
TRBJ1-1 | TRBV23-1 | CASSQWSRQGATRLVNTEAFF
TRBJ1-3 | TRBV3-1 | CASSQRDNGNTIYF
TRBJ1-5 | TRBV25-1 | CASSRQGYNQPQHF
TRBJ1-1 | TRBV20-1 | CSARQTPRSTEAFF
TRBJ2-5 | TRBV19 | CASSIGDVETQYF
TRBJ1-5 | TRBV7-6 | CASTPNNQPQHF
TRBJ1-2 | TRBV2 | CASSIQGSHYGYTF
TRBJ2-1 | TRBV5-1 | CASRGGNNEQFF
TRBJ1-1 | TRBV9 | CASTGTDPRKAFF
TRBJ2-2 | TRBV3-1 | CASRQGALYTGELFF
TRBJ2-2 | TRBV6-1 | CASSLSRAPGELFF
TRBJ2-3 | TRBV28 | CASEEQGRTDTQYF
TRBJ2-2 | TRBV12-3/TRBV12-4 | CASSLRIKDTGELFF
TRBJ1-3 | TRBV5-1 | CASSYGPSSGNTIYF
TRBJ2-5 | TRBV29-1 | CSVVMGQETQYF
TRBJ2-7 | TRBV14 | CASSLTGDREQYF
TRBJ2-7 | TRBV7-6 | CASSLDPSTYEQYF
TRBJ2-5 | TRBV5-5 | CASSLVGGVEETQYF
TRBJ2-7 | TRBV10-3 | CAISGTSGVSYEQYF